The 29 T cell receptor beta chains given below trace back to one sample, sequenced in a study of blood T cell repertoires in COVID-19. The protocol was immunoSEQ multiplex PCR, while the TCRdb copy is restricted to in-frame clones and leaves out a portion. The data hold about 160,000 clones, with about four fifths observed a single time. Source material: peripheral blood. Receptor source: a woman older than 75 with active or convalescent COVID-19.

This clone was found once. The CDR3 DNA follows: TGCGCCAGCAGCCTACAGGACAGGGGCGATCCTTCTGGAAACACCATATATTTT. Residues: CASSLQDRGDPSGNTIYF. This rearrangement joins TRBV4-1 to TRBJ1-3, with 9 bases that match TRBD1. Germline V gene lookup returns CDR1 MGHRA and CDR2 YSYEKL. Unmatched junction bases numbered 11, after V lost 4 bases and J lost 1 base. This CDR3 contains 18 residues.

Here the CDR3 DNA reads TGTGCCAGCAGTCCACAGACAGGCGGAGTCTCACCCCTCCACTTT. It yields the protein CASSPQTGGVSPLHF. V usage is TRBV6-5 and J usage is TRBJ1-6; possible D gene TRBD1, 6 bases. The CDR3 runs to 15 residues. V shed 5 bases and J shed 10 bases, with 18 bases lying between them. Germline CDR1 and CDR2: MNHEY and SVGAGI.

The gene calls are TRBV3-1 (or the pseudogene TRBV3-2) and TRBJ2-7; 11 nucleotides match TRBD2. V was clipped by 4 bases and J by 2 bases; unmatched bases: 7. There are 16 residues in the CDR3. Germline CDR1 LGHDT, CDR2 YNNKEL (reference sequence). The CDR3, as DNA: TGTGCCAGCAGCCCCCGACTAGCGGGATATACCTACGAGCAGTACTTC. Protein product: CASSPRLAGYTYEQYF.

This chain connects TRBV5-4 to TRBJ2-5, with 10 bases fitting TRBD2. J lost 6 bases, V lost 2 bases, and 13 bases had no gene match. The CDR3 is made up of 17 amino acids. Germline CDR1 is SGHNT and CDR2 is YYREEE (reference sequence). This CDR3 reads CASSLAGGTTGAKTQYF. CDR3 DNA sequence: TGTGCCAGCAGCTTAGCGGGAGGGACGACCGGGGCAAAGACCCAGTACTTC.

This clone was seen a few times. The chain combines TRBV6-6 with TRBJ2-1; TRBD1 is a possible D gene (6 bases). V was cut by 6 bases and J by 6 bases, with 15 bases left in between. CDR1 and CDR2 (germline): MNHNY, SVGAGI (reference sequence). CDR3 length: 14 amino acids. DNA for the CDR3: TGTGCCAGCAGCCCCCCCGACAGGACCAATGAGCAGTTCTTC. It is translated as CASSPPDRTNEQFF.

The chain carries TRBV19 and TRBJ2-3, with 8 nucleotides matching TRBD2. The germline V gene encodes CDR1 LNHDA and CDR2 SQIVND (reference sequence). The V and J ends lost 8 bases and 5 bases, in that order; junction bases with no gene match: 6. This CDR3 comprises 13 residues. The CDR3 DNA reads TGTGCCAGTTTGCCCGGGAGGGGAGATACGCAGTATTTT. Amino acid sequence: CASLPGRGDTQYF.

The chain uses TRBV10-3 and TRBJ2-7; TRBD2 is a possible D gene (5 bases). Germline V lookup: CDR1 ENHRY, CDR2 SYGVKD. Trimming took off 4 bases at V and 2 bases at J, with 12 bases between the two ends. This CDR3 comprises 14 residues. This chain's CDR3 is CAISAISETYEQYF. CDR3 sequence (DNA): TGTGCCATCAGTGCGATTAGCGAAACCTACGAGCAGTACTTC.

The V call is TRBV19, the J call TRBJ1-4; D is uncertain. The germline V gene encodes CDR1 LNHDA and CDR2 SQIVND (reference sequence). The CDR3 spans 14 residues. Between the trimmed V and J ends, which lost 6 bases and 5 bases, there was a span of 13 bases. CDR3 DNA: TGTGCCAGTAGCCCCAAAACTTTGAATGAAAAACTGTTTTTT. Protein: CASSPKTLNEKLFF.

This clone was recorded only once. This chain's CDR3 is CASSPSRDREYSGANVLTF. In nucleotides, the CDR3 is TGTGCCAGCAGCCCGAGCCGGGACAGGGAGTACTCTGGGGCCAACGTCCTGACTTTC. The chain carries TRBV5-4 and TRBJ2-6; TRBD1 matches at 9 bases. Germline V lookup: CDR1 SGHNT, CDR2 YYREEE (reference sequence). The CDR3 has 19 amino acids. The trim removed 4 bases at V and 0 bases at J, leaving 11 bases unmatched.

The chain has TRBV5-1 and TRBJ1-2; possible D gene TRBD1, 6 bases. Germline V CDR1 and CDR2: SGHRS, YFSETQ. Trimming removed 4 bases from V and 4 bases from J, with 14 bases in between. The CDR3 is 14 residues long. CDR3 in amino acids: CASSIQGPGYGYTF. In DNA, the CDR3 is TGCGCCAGCAGCATACAGGGTCCCGGCTATGGCTACACCTTC.

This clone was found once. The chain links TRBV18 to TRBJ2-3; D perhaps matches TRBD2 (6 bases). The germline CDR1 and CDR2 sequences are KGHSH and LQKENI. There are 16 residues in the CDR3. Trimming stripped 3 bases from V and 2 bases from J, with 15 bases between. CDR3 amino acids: CASSPAVGGSTDTQYF. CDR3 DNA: TGTGCCAGCTCACCTGCGGTGGGGGGTTCCACAGATACGCAGTATTTT.

The CDR3 DNA sequence: TGTGCCAGCAGTCCAATCAGGGGGCTAGGAAATTCACCCCTCCACTTT. Amino acids: CASSPIRGLGNSPLHF. The chain couples TRBV28 to TRBJ1-6; TRBD1 matches at 8 bases. This CDR3 contains 16 residues. After removal of 5 bases from V and 7 bases from J, the junction contained 10 bases not matched to a gene. CDR1 is MDHEN, CDR2 SYDVKM, per germline.

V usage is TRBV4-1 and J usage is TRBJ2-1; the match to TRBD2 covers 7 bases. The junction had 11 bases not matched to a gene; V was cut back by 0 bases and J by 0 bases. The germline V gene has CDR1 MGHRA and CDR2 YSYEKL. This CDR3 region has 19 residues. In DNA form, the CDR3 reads TGCGCCAGCAGCCAAGATGCTAGCGGATGGGGACTCTCCTACAATGAGCAGTTCTTC. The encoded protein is CASSQDASGWGLSYNEQFF.

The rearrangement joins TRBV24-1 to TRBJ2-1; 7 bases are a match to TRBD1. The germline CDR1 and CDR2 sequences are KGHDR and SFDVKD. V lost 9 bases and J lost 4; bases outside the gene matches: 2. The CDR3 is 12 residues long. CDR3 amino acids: CATEDRYNEQFF. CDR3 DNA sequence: TGTGCCACCGAGGACAGGTACAATGAGCAGTTCTTC.

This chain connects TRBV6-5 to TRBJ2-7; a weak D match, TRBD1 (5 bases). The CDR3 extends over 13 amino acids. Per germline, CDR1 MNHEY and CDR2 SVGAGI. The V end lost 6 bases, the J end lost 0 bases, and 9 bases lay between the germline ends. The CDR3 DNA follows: TGTGCCAGCAGGAATACAGGCTCCTACGAGCAGTACTTC. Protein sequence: CASRNTGSYEQYF.

CDR3 nucleotide sequence: TGTGCCAGCAGCGCTGGACAGGGCTGGTCGGGTGAAAAACTGTTTTTT. Its protein is CASSAGQGWSGEKLFF. The chain employs TRBV9 and TRBJ1-4, with 8 bases lining up with TRBD1. Germline V gene sequence: CDR1 SGDLS, CDR2 YYNGEE. The CDR3 contains 16 residues. V lost 3 bases to trimming and J lost 7 bases; unmatched junction nucleotides: 11.

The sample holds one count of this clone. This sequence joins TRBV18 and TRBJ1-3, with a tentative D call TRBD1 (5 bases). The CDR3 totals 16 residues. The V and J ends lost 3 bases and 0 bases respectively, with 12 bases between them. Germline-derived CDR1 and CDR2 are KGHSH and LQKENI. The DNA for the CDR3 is TGTGCCAGCTCACCGTCCACAGGTCTCTCTGGAAACACCATATATTTT. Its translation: CASSPSTGLSGNTIYF. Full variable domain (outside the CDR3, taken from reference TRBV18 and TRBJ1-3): NAGVMQNPRHLVRRRGQEARLRCSPMKGHSHVYWYRQLPEEGLKFMVYLQKENIIDESGMPKERFSAEFPKEGPSILRIQQVVRGDSAAYFCASSPSTGLSGNTIYFGEGSWLTVV.

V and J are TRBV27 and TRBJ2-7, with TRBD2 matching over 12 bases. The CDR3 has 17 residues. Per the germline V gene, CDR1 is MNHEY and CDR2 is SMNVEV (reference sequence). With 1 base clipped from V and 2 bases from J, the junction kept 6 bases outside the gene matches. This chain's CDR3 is CASSLFRLAGETYEQYF. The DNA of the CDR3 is TGTGCCAGCAGTTTATTTCGACTAGCGGGAGAGACCTACGAGCAGTACTTC.

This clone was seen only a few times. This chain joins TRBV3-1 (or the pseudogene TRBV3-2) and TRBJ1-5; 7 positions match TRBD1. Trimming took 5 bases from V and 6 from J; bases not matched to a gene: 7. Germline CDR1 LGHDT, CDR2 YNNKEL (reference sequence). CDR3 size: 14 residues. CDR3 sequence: CASSNRDSLQPQHF. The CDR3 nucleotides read TGTGCCAGCAGCAACCGGGACAGTCTTCAGCCCCAGCATTTT.

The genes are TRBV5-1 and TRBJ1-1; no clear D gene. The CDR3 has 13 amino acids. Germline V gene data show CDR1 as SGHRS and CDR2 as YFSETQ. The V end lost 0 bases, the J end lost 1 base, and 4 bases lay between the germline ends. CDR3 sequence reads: CASSLEPNTEAFF. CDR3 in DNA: TGCGCCAGCAGCTTGGAGCCGAACACTGAAGCTTTCTTT.

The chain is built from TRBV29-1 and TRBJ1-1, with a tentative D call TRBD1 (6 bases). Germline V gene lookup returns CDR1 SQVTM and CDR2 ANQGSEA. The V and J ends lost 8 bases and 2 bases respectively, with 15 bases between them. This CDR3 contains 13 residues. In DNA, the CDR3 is TGCAGCTATTACAGGGAGCCAAACACTGAAGCTTTCTTT. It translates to CSYYREPNTEAFF.

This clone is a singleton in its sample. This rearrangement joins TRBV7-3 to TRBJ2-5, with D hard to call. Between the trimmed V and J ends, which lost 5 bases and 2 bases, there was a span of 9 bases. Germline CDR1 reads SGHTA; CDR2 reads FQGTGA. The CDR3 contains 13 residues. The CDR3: CASSPTMQETQYF. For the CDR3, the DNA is TGTGCCAGCAGCCCCACTATGCAAGAGACCCAGTACTTC. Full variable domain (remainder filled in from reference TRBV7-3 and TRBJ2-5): GAGVSQTPSNKVTEKGKYVELRCDPISGHTALYWYRQSLGQGPEFLIYFQGTGAADDSGLPNDRFFAVRPEGSVSTLKIQRTERGDSAVYLCASSPTMQETQYFGPGTRLLVL.

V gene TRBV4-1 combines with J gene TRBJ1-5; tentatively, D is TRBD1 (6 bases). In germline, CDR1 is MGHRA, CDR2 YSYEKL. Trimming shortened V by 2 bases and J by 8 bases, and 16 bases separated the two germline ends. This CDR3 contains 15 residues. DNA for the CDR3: TGCGCCAGCAGCCAAAAACAGGGTCGAGGTGAGCCCCAGCATTTT. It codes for CASSQKQGRGEPQHF.

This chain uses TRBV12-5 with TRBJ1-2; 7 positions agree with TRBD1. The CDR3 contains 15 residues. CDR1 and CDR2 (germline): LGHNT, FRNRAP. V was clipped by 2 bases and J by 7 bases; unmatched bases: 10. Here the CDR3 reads CASGLSTGWDRGYTF. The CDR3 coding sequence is TGTGCTAGTGGTTTGTCGACAGGGTGGGACCGTGGCTACACCTTC.

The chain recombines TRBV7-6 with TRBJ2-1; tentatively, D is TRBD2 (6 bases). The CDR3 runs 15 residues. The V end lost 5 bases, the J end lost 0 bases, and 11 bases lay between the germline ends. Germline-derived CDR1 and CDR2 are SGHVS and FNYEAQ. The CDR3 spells CASSPGSISYNEQFF. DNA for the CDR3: TGTGCCAGCAGCCCCGGGAGTATCTCCTACAATGAGCAGTTCTTC. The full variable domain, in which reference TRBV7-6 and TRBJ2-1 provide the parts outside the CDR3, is GAGVSQSPRYKVTKRGQDVALRCDPISGHVSLYWYRQALGQGPEFLTYFNYEAQQDKSGLPNDRFSAERPEGSISTLTIQRTEQRDSAMYRCASSPGSISYNEQFFGPGTRLTVL.

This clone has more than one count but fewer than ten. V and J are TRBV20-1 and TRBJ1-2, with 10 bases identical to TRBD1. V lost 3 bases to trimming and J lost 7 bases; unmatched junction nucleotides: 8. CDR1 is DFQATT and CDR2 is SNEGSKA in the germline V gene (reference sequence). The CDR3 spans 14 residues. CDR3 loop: CSASKEGQGFGYTF. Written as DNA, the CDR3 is TGCAGTGCTAGTAAGGAGGGACAGGGGTTTGGCTACACCTTC.

The CDR3 spells CASRSRGDEQYF. The DNA of the CDR3 is TGTGCCAGCAGGTCGAGAGGCGACGAGCAGTACTTC. J is TRBJ2-7 and V is TRBV2; D gene unclear. The CDR3 has 12 residues. From germline, CDR1 is SNHLY and CDR2 FYNNEI. V gave up 6 bases and J gave up 5 bases, with 11 bases separating them.

The CDR3 is CASSQDTGRSSGYTF. The CDR3 DNA is TGTGCCAGCAGCCAAGATACTGGTCGGTCCTCGGGCTACACCTTC. J is TRBJ1-2 and V is TRBV3-1 (or the pseudogene TRBV3-2); D gene unclear. The CDR3 totals 15 residues. The germline V and J ends were trimmed by 0 bases and 8 bases, with 16 bases remaining between them. CDR1 is LGHDT and CDR2 is YNNKEL in the germline V gene (reference sequence).

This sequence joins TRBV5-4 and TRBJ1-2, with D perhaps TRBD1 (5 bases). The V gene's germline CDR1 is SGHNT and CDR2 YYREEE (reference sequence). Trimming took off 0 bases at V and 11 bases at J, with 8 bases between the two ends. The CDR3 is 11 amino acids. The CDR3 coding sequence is TGTGCCAGCAGCTTGGGGGGGGTTTACACCTTC. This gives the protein CASSLGGVYTF.